Listed here are 2 T cell receptor beta chains from one sample, sequenced in a study of CD8 T cells in Susac syndrome. Reverse transcription of roughly 0.5 to 1 ug RNA used random hexamers. In TCRdb, the immunoSEQ multiplex PCR reads were re-called with MiXCR into one record per CDR3 protein. This sample yields approximately 74,000 distinct CDR3 sequences, of which approximately 94% are seen a single time; around 0.52% belongs to the top ten. The sample taken for sequencing was CD4+ T cells from PBMCs. Source of these receptors: a human donor with Susac syndrome.

The chain carries TRBV12-3 or TRBV12-4 and TRBJ2-3; D unclear. This CDR3 region has 14 residues. V was clipped by 9 bases and J by 2 bases, with 15 bases between them. The CDR3 nucleotides are TGTGCCAGTTTACCTTCCATAATCACAGATACGCAGTATTTT. Residues: CASLPSIITDTQYF.

This clonotype was counted between two and nine times. CDR3 region: CASSNSFGTSGSPYEQYF. In nucleotides, the CDR3 is TGTGCCAGCAGCAATTCGTTTGGGACTAGCGGGAGCCCCTACGAGCAGTACTTC. The chain recombines TRBV4-2 with TRBJ2-7; 14 bases fit TRBD2. CDR1 and CDR2 (germline): LGHNA, YNFKEQ. Germline trimming cut 5 bases from V and 2 bases from J; bases unmatched to any gene: 11. The CDR3 has 18 amino acids.